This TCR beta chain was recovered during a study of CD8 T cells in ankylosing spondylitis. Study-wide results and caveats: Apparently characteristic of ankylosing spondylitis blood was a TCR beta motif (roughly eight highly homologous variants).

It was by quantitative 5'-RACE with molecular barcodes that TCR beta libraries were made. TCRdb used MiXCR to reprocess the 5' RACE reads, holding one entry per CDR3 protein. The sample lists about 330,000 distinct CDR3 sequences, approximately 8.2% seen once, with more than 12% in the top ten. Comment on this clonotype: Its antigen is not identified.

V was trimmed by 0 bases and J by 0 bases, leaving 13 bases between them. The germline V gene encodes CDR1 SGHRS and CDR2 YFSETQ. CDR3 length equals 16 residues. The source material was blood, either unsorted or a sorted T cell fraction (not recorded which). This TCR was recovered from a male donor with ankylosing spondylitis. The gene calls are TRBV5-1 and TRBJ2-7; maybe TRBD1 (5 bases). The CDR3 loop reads CASSLVGRVSSYEQYF. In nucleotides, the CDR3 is TGCGCCAGCAGCTTGGTAGGCAGGGTGAGCTCCTACGAGCAGTACTTC.